Shown below are 10 T cell receptor beta chains from a single sample sequenced in a study of blood T cell repertoires in COVID-19. Generated by immunoSEQ multiplex PCR, the TCRdb table keeps only in-frame clones and is missing some. The table includes 250,000 to 300,000 clones, about nine tenths detected once. Sample: peripheral blood. The receptor set was obtained from a woman aged 45-65 years who had recovered from COVID-19.

The chain joins TRBV7-6 to TRBJ1-1, with D unclear. Between the trimmed V and J ends, which lost 1 base and 8 bases, there was a span of 5 bases. Germline CDR1 reads SGHVS; CDR2 reads FNYEAQ. CDR3 length equals 11 residues. Written as DNA, the CDR3 is TGTGCCAGCAGCTTAGTGGAGGAAGCTTTCTTT. Its translation is CASSLVEEAFF. Combining the CDR3 with reference TRBV7-6 and TRBJ1-1 gives the whole variable domain GAGVSQSPRYKVTKRGQDVALRCDPISGHVSLYWYRQALGQGPEFLTYFNYEAQQDKSGLPNDRFSAERPEGSISTLTIQRTEQRDSAMYRCASSLVEEAFFGQGTRLTVV.

The V call is TRBV9, the J call TRBJ1-3; a weak D match, TRBD1 (6 bases). With 3 bases removed from V and 1 base from J, the gap between germline ends came to 11 bases. Germline V lookup: CDR1 SGDLS, CDR2 YYNGEE. There are 15 residues in the CDR3. Here the CDR3 DNA reads TGTGCCAGCAGCGCGGGGGGCATTTCTGGAAACACCATATATTTT. Amino acids: CASSAGGISGNTIYF.

The chain has TRBV19 and TRBJ1-1; a possible D gene is TRBD1 (5 bases). This CDR3 region has 14 residues. The V end lost 3 bases, the J end lost 0 bases, and 8 bases lay between the germline ends. The germline V gene encodes CDR1 LNHDA and CDR2 SQIVND (reference sequence). The CDR3 DNA reads as TGTGCCAGTAGTATGGACACCTTGAACACTGAAGCTTTCTTT. The encoded protein is CASSMDTLNTEAFF. The whole variable domain, remainder taken from reference TRBV19 and TRBJ1-1, is DGGITQSPKYLFRKEGQNVTLSCEQNLNHDAMYWYRQDPGQGLRLIYYSQIVNDFQKGDIAEGYSVSREKKESFPLTVTSAQKNPTAFYLCASSMDTLNTEAFFGQGTRLTVV.

In regard to this clone: Other DNA variants within this sample encode the same CDR3. The chain has TRBV9 and TRBJ2-2; D might be TRBD1 (6 bases). The V end was cut by 0 bases, the J end by 5 bases, with 11 bases between. The CDR3 loop spans 15 amino acids. Germline CDR1 is SGDLS and CDR2 is YYNGEE. The CDR3: CASSVGGRGTGELFF. The CDR3 DNA sequence: TGTGCCAGCAGCGTAGGAGGCAGGGGTACCGGGGAGCTGTTTTTT. Complete variable domain (other parts from reference TRBV9 and TRBJ2-2): DSGVTQTPKHLITATGQRVTLRCSPRSGDLSVYWYQQSLDQGLQFLIQYYNGEERAKGNILERFSAQQFPDLHSELNLSSLELGDSALYFCASSVGGRGTGELFFGEGSRLTVL.

V usage is TRBV4-2 and J usage is TRBJ1-2; D not resolved. Trimming left V 0 bases short and J 7 bases short, with 6 bases between. There are 12 residues in the CDR3. Germline V CDR1 and CDR2: LGHNA, YNFKEQ. For the CDR3, the DNA is TGTGCCAGCAGCCAAGAGCCCAGTGGCTACACCTTC. This codes for CASSQEPSGYTF.

The chain employs TRBV7-2 and TRBJ1-1; the match to TRBD1 covers 7 bases. The CDR3 sequence is 16 residues long. Trimming removed 5 bases from V and 1 base from J; junction bases left unmatched: 10. The V gene's germline CDR1 is SGHTA and CDR2 FQGNSA. DNA for the CDR3: TGTGCCAGCAGCCTCAGCTCAGGGGGTCGGAACACTGAAGCTTTCTTT. It specifies CASSLSSGGRNTEAFF.

CDR3 loop: CASSEGNTQGEKLFF. The CDR3 DNA is TGTGCCAGCAGCGAGGGGAACACCCAGGGGGAAAAACTGTTTTTT. This chain uses TRBV9 with TRBJ1-4; D may be TRBD1 (6 bases). Germline CDR1 is SGDLS and CDR2 is YYNGEE. The CDR3 is made up of 15 amino acids. The V end lost 3 bases, the J end lost 8 bases, and 17 bases lay between the germline ends. Using reference TRBV9 and TRBJ1-4 for the parts outside the CDR3, the full variable domain is DSGVTQTPKHLITATGQRVTLRCSPRSGDLSVYWYQQSLDQGLQFLIQYYNGEERAKGNILERFSAQQFPDLHSELNLSSLELGDSALYFCASSEGNTQGEKLFFGSGTQLSVL.

The DNA for the CDR3 is TGTGCCAGCAGCCAAGATTCCAGGGGAATTTACAATGAGCAGTTCTTC. It encodes CASSQDSRGIYNEQFF. The V and J genes are TRBV14 and TRBJ2-1; weak D call: TRBD1 (6 bases). The CDR3 runs 16 residues. The germline gives CDR1 SGHDN, CDR2 FVKESK. Trimming took 0 bases from V and 4 from J, leaving 13 bases between them.

The rearrangement uses TRBV10-3 and TRBJ2-5, with D possibly TRBD1 on 6 matching bases. Germline CDR1 is ENHRY and CDR2 is SYGVKD. Trimming took off 6 bases at V and 6 bases at J, with 20 bases between the two ends. The length of the CDR3 is 15 residues. This chain's CDR3 is CAISLGEDRSKTQYF. The CDR3 DNA is TGTGCCATCAGCTTGGGAGAAGACAGGTCGAAGACCCAGTACTTC.

The chain uses TRBV5-1 and TRBJ1-4; tentative D call: TRBD1 (6 bases). Trimming stripped 1 base from V and 8 bases from J, with 15 bases between. Germline assignment: CDR1 SGHRS and CDR2 YFSETQ. The CDR3 spans 15 residues. This CDR3 is CASSLWGGAGEKLFF. CDR3 sequence (DNA): TGCGCCAGCAGCTTGTGGGGGGGCGCGGGAGAAAAACTGTTTTTT.